This T cell receptor beta chain is from a study of blood T cell repertoires in COVID-19. Study at large: Specimens from acute and convalescent COVID-19 originated in the United States, Italy and Spain. PBMCs, B-cell-depleted T cells, or T cells provided the cDNA or gDNA that made up the material.

In the original analysis: Estimates of nucleated cell counts were drawn from the amplification of reference gene primers. Profiling relied on immunoSEQ multiplex PCR, and the TCRdb table lists in-frame clones only, not all of them. That table is the source of V, J and clone size, and D and trimming were worked out from the DNA. In the table there are some 100,000 clones, 85% to 95% of which are singletons. The ends were cut back, 5 bases at V and 4 bases at J, with 11 bases in the middle. The CDR3 has 13 amino acids. Germline CDR1 LNHDA, CDR2 SQIVND (reference sequence). The sequenced sample consisted of peripheral blood. The chain carries TRBV19 and TRBJ1-1; D unresolved. This TCR was sampled from a man aged 50-59 years with active COVID-19. This chain's CDR3 is CASSPRRSTEAFF. The CDR3 bases are TGTGCCAGTAGTCCTCGACGGAGCACTGAAGCTTTCTTT.